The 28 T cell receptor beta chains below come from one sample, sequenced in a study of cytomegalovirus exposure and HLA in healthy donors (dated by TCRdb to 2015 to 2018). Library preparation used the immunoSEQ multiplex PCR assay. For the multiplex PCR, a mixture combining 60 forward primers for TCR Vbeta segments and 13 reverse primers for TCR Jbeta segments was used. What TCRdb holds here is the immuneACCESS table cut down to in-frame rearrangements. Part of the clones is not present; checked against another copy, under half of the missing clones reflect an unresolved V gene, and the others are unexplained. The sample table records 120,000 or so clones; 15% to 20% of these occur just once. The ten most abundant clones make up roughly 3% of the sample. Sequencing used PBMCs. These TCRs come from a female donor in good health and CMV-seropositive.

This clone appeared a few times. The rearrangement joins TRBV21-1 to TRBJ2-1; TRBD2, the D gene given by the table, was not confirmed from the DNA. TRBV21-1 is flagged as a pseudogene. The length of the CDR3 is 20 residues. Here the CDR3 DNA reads TGTGCCAGCAGCCACCCGGGACTGGATTTTCGCGTAGGTAGAAAGTATGAGCAGTTCTTC. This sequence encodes CASSHPGLDFRVGRKYEQFF.

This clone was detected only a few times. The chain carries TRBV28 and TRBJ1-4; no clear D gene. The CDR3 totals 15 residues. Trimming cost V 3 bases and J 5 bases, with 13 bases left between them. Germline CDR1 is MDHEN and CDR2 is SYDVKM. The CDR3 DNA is TGTGCCAGCAGTTTTACGGCAGGATGGAATGAAAAACTGTTTTTT. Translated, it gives CASSFTAGWNEKLFF.

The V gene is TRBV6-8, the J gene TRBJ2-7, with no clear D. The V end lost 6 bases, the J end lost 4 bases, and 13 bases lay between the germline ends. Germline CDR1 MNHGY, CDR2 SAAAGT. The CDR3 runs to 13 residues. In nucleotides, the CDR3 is TGTGCCAGCAGGCGCATTGGTCGATACGAGCAGTACTTC. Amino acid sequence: CASRRIGRYEQYF.

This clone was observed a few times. The CDR3 region is CASSLDRQYNEQFF. CDR3 nucleotides: TGTGCCAGCAGCTTAGATAGACAATACAATGAGCAGTTCTTC. The chain has TRBV7-2 and TRBJ2-1; no firm D call. Germline CDR1 SGHTA, CDR2 FQGNSA. V was shortened by 1 base and J by 4 bases, with 8 bases between the two germline ends. The CDR3 runs 14 residues.

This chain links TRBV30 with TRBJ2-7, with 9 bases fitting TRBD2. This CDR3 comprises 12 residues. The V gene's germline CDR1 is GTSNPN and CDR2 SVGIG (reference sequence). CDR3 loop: CAGGRADYEQYF. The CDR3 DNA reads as TGTGCTGGCGGGAGGGCCGACTACGAGCAGTACTTC.

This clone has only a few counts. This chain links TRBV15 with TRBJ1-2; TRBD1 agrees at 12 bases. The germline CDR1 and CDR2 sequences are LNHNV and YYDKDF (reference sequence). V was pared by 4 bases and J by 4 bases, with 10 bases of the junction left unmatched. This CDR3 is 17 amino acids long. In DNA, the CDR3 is TGTGCCACCAGCATCCGGGACAGGGGGCGCGACGGCTATGGCTACACCTTC. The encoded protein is CATSIRDRGRDGYGYTF. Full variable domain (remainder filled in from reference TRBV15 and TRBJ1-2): DAMVIQNPRYQVTQFGKPVTLSCSQTLNHNVMYWYQQKSSQAPKLLFHYYDKDFNNEADTPDNFQSRRPNTSFCFLDIRSPGLGDTAMYLCATSIRDRGRDGYGYTFGSGTRLTVV.

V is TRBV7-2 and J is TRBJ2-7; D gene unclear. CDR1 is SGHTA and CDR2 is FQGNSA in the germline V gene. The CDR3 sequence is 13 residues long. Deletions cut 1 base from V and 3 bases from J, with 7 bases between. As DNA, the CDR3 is TGTGCCAGCAGCTTAGAAGCAGGCTACGAGCAGTACTTC. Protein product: CASSLEAGYEQYF.

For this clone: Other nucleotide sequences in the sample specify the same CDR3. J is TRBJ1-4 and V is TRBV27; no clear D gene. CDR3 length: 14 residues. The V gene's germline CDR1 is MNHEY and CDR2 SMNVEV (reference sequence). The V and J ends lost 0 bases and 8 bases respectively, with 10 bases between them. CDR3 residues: CASSLSWGGEKLFF. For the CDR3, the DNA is TGTGCCAGCAGTTTATCCTGGGGAGGGGAAAAACTGTTTTTT.

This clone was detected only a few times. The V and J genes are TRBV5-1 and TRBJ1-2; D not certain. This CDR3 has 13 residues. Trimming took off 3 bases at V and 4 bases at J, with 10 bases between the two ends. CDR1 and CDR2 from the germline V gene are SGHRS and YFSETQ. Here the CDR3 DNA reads TGCGCCAGCAGCTCAGACGGAGCCTATGGCTACACCTTC. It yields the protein CASSSDGAYGYTF.

CDR3 in amino acids: CASSQGGFRAYYGYTF. The CDR3, as DNA: TGCGCCAGCAGCCAAGGCGGGTTTCGGGCCTACTATGGCTACACCTTC. V usage is TRBV4-3 and J usage is TRBJ1-2; no reliable D call. Germline V gene lookup returns CDR1 LGHNA and CDR2 YSLEER. V lost 1 base and J lost 3, with 15 bases in between. The length of the CDR3 is 16 residues.

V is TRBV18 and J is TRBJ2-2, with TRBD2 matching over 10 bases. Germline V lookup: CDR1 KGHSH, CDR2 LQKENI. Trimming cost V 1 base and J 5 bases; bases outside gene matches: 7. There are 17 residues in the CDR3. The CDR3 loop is CASSPRASGRLTGELFF. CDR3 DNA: TGTGCCAGCTCACCACGGGCTAGCGGGAGACTTACCGGGGAGCTGTTTTTT.

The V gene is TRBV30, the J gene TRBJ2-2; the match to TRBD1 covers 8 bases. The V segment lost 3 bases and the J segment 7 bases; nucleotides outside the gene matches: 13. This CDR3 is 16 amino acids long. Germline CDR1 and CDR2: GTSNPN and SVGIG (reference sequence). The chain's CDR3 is CAWRPPPGGIGGELFF. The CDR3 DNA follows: TGTGCCTGGAGACCACCGCCAGGGGGCATCGGCGGGGAGCTGTTTTTT.

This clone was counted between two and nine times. The CDR3: CASSFSSYNSPLHF. CDR3 sequence (DNA): TGTGCCAGCAGTTTCAGCTCCTATAATTCACCCCTCCACTTT. This rearrangement joins TRBV27 to TRBJ1-6, with D unresolved. This CDR3 region has 14 residues. V gave up 3 bases and J gave up 0 bases, with 3 bases separating them. The V gene's germline CDR1 is MNHEY and CDR2 SMNVEV (reference sequence).

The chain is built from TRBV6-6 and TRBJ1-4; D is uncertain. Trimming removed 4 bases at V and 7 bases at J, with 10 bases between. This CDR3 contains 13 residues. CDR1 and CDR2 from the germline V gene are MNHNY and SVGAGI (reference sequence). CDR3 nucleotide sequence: TGTGCCAGCAGTTTTTGGGGAGGTGAAAAACTGTTTTTT. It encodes CASSFWGGEKLFF.

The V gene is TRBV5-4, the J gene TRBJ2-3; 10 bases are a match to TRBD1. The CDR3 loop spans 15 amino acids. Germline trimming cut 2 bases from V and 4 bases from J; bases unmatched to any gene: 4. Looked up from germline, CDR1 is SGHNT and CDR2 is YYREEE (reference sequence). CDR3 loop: CASSFDRGRADTQYF. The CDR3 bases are TGTGCCAGCAGCTTCGACAGGGGGCGAGCAGATACGCAGTATTTT.

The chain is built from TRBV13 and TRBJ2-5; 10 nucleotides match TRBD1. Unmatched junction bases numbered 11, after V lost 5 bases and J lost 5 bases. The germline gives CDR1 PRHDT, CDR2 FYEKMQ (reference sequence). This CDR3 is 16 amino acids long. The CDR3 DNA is TGTGCCAGCAGCATACGACAGGGGGCCCGGACGGAGACCCAGTACTTC. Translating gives CASSIRQGARTETQYF.

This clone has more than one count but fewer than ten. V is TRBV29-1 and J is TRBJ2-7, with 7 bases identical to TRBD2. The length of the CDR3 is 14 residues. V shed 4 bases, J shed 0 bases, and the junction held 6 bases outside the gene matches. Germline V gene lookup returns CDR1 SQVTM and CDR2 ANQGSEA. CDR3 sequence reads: CSVGGGRLSYEQYF. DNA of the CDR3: TGCAGCGTTGGAGGCGGGAGACTCTCCTACGAGCAGTACTTC.

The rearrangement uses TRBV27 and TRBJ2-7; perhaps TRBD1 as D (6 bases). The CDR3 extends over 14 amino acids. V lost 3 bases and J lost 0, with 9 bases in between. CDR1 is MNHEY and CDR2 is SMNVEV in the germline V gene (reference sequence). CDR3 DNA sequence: TGTGCCAGCAGTTTCAGGGGACCCTCCTACGAGCAGTACTTC. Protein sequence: CASSFRGPSYEQYF.

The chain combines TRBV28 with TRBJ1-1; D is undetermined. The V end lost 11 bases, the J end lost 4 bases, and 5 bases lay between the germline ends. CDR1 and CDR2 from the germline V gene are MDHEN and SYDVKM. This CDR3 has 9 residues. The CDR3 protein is CASGTEAFF. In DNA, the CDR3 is TGTGCCTCGGGCACTGAAGCTTTCTTT.

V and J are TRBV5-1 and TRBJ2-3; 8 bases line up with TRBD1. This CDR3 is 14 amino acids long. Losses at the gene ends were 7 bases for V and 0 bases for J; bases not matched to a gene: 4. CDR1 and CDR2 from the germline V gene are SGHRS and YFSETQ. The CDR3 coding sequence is TGCGCCAGCGACCGGGACAGGAGCACAGATACGCAGTATTTT. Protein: CASDRDRSTDTQYF.

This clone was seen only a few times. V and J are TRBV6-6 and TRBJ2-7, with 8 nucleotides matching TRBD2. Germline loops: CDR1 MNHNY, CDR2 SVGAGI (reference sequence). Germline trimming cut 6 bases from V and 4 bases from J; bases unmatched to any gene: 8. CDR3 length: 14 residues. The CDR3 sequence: CASSPTSGSYEQYF. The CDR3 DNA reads TGTGCCAGCAGCCCTACCAGCGGGAGTTACGAGCAGTACTTC.

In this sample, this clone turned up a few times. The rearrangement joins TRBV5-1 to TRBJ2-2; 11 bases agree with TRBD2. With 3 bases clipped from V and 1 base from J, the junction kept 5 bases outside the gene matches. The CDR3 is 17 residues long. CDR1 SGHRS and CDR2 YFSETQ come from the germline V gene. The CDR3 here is CASSWEGLAGNTGELFF. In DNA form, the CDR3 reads TGCGCCAGCAGCTGGGAAGGACTAGCGGGGAACACCGGGGAGCTGTTTTTT.

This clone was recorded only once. The CDR3 spells CASSLLAGGPYEQYF. DNA for the CDR3: TGTGCCAGCAGCTTACTAGCGGGAGGGCCCTACGAGCAGTACTTC. The chain has TRBV7-2 and TRBJ2-7; TRBD2 matches at 12 bases. CDR3 length: 15 amino acids. The ends lost 2 bases at V and 2 bases at J; junction bases unmatched: 1. From germline, CDR1 is SGHTA and CDR2 FQGNSA.

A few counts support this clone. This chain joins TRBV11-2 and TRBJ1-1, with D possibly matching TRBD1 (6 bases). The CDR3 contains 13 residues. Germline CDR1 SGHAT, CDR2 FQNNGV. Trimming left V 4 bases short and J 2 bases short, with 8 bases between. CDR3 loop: CASSWTVNTEAFF. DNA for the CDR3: TGTGCCAGCAGCTGGACAGTCAACACTGAAGCTTTCTTT.

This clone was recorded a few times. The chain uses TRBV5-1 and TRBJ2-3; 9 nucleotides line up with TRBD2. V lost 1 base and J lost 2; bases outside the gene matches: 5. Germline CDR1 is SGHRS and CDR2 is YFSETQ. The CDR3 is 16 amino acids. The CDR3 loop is CASSLRASGNTDTQYF. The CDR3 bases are TGCGCCAGCAGCTTGAGGGCTAGCGGGAACACAGATACGCAGTATTTT.

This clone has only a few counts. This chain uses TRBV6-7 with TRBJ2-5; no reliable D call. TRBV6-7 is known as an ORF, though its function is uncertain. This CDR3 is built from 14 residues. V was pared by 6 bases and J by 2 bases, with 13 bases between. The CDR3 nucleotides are TGTGCCAGCAGCCCCAGCGTTGGGCAAGAGACCCAGTACTTC. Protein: CASSPSVGQETQYF.

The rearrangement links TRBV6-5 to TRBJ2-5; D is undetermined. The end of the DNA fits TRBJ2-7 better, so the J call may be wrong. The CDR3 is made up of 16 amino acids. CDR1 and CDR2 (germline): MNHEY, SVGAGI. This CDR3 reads CASSYSAAESSYEQYF. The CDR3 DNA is TGTGCCAGCAGTTACTCGGCTGCGGAGAGCTCCTACGAGCAGTACTTC.

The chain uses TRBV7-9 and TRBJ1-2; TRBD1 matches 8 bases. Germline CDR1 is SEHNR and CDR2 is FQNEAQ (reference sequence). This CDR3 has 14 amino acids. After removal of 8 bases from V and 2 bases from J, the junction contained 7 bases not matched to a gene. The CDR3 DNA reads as TGTGCCAGCCAGGGGACAGGAAAGAACTATGGCTACACCTTC. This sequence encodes CASQGTGKNYGYTF.